What follows describes a single T cell receptor beta chain. The sample belongs to a study of blood T cell repertoires in COVID-19. The ends were cut back, 1 base at V and 6 bases at J, with 16 bases in the middle. This CDR3 comprises 16 residues. In germline, CDR1 is SGHDT, CDR2 YYEEEE. The data were produced by immunoSEQ multiplex PCR, yet TCRdb's version contains in-frame clones alone and is incomplete. In the table there are fewer than 300,000 clones, roughly 80% of which are singletons. Sequenced input: peripheral blood. This sequence was found in a human donor with COVID-19, enrolled during active disease. The donor label of this sample is uncertain. The J gene is TRBJ2-2, the V gene TRBV5-6; D is perhaps TRBD1 (6 bases). The CDR3 is CASSLFSPTGAGELFF. DNA of the CDR3: TGTGCCAGCAGCTTGTTCAGTCCGACAGGTGCCGGGGAGCTGTTTTTT. Supplemented by reference TRBV5-6 and TRBJ2-2, the full variable domain reads DAGVTQSPTHLIKTRGQQVTLRCSPKSGHDTVSWYQQALGQGPQFIFQYYEEEERQRGNFPDRFSGHQFPNYSSELNVNALLLGDSALYLCASSLFSPTGAGELFFGEGSRLTVL.